Below, 24 T cell receptor beta chains from the same sample are listed, as sequenced in a study of blood T cell repertoires in COVID-19. Clones were read by immunoSEQ multiplex PCR, and TCRdb kept only the in-frame ones, dropping some. The data hold fewer than 250,000 clones, with around four fifths observed a single time. The sequencing input was peripheral blood. The origin of the receptors is a man aged 55 to 70 with COVID-19, enrolled during active disease.

V usage is TRBV14 and J usage is TRBJ1-2, with D perhaps matching TRBD1 (6 bases). The CDR3 extends over 13 amino acids. The germline V gene has CDR1 SGHDN and CDR2 FVKESK. Trimming stripped 5 bases from V and 3 bases from J, with 10 bases between. The CDR3 here is CASSGGAYYGYTF. CDR3 nucleotides: TGTGCCAGCAGCGGGGGGGCTTACTATGGCTACACCTTC.

This clone was counted a few times. The J gene is TRBJ1-2, the V gene TRBV15; TRBD1 is a possible D gene (6 bases). Germline V gene data show CDR1 as LNHNV and CDR2 as YYDKDF (reference sequence). V dropped 3 bases and J dropped 2 bases, with 16 bases sitting between them. The CDR3 length is 16 residues. Here the CDR3 DNA reads TGTGCCACCAGCAGTTTGGCAGGGGAAGGCAACTATGGCTACACCTTC. Its protein is CATSSLAGEGNYGYTF. The full variable domain, its missing parts supplied by reference TRBV15 and TRBJ1-2, is DAMVIQNPRYQVTQFGKPVTLSCSQTLNHNVMYWYQQKSSQAPKLLFHYYDKDFNNEADTPDNFQSRRPNTSFCFLDIRSPGLGDTAMYLCATSSLAGEGNYGYTFGSGTRLTVV.

The V gene is TRBV11-3, the J gene TRBJ1-6; D might be TRBD1 (6 bases). Trimming shortened V by 3 bases and J by 9 bases, and 9 bases separated the two germline ends. The germline V gene encodes CDR1 SGHNT and CDR2 YENEEA. The length of the CDR3 is 13 residues. The CDR3 coding sequence is TGTGCCAGCAGCTTCAGGGGCGGTTCACCCCTCCACTTT. The encoded protein is CASSFRGGSPLHF.

V gene TRBV9 combines with J gene TRBJ2-3; 9 bases agree with TRBD2. Germline V gene sequence: CDR1 SGDLS, CDR2 YYNGEE. This CDR3 contains 14 residues. Trimming removed 6 bases from V and 0 bases from J; junction bases left unmatched: 2. The CDR3 loop is CASNSGRSTDTQYF. The CDR3 DNA is TGTGCCAGCAATAGCGGGAGAAGCACAGATACGCAGTATTTT.

The chain is built from TRBV5-1 and TRBJ2-1, with 8 bases matching TRBD2. This CDR3 contains 15 residues. V trimming: 0 bases; J trimming: 3 bases; junction bases outside the gene matches: 2. Germline values: CDR1 SGHRS, CDR2 YFSETQ. This CDR3 is CASSLGTSLYNEQFF. DNA of the CDR3: TGCGCCAGCAGCTTGGGGACTAGCCTCTACAATGAGCAGTTCTTC. The complete variable domain, with remaining parts taken from reference TRBV5-1 and TRBJ2-1, reads KAGVTQTPRYLIKTRGQQVTLSCSPISGHRSVSWYQQTPGQGLQFLFEYFSETQRNKGNFPGRFSGRQFSNSRSEMNVSTLELGDSALYLCASSLGTSLYNEQFFGPGTRLTVL.

On this clone: A much larger clone lies a single base off, so this may be a read error. Other nucleotide sequences from this sample produce the same CDR3. The chain carries TRBV20-1 and TRBJ2-7; the D is unclear. V lost 1 base and J 5 bases, leaving 6 bases between the germline ends. The germline gives CDR1 DFQATT, CDR2 SNEGSKA (reference sequence). This CDR3 has 11 amino acids. The CDR3 DNA is TGCAGTGCTAGAGCAGGCCACGAGCAGTACTTC. Encoded protein: CSARAGHEQYF.

This rearrangement joins TRBV15 to TRBJ1-3; 8 bases are shared with TRBD1. CDR1 and CDR2 from the germline V gene are LNHNV and YYDKDF (reference sequence). V was pared by 5 bases and J by 11 bases, with 8 bases of the junction left unmatched. The CDR3 extends over 13 amino acids. The CDR3 DNA reads as TGTGCCACCAGCGGTCAAGGACAGGGCCCCATATATTTT. This gives the protein CATSGQGQGPIYF.

V and J are TRBV4-3 and TRBJ1-2; D is ambiguous. Germline loops: CDR1 LGHNA, CDR2 YSLEER. The CDR3 consists of 14 residues. V was shortened by 0 bases and J by 4 bases, with 9 bases between the two germline ends. The CDR3: CASSQEQNLYGYTF. CDR3 DNA: TGCGCCAGCAGCCAAGAGCAGAATCTCTATGGCTACACCTTC.

The table lists this clone with a few counts. The CDR3 sequence: CASSLTSGGNNEQFF. Written as DNA, the CDR3 is TGTGCCAGCAGCTTAACTAGCGGAGGGAACAATGAGCAGTTCTTC. This chain connects TRBV7-9 to TRBJ2-1, with 8 bases aligning to TRBD2. J lost 5 bases, V lost 2 bases, and 5 bases had no gene match. The CDR3 has 15 amino acids. CDR1 and CDR2 from the germline V gene are SEHNR and FQNEAQ (reference sequence).

In this sample, this clone turned up once. At the DNA level, this CDR3 is encoded by other sequences in the same sample as well. The CDR3 nucleotides read TGCGCCAGCAGCTTCGACAGGAACAATTCACCCCTCCACTTT. This encodes CASSFDRNNSPLHF. The chain recombines TRBV5-1 with TRBJ1-6; tentative D call: TRBD1 (6 bases). Germline V gene data show CDR1 as SGHRS and CDR2 as YFSETQ. Between the trimmed V and J ends, which lost 2 bases and 7 bases, there was a span of 10 bases. The CDR3 consists of 14 residues.

This rearrangement joins TRBV19 to TRBJ1-5; no definite D call. CDR1 and CDR2 from the germline V gene are LNHDA and SQIVND (reference sequence). The V and J ends lost 1 base and 4 bases respectively, with 17 bases between them. The CDR3 is made up of 17 amino acids. The DNA for the CDR3 is TGTGCCAGTAGTATAGTAGCGGGATCCCTTATTAATCAGCCCCAGCATTTT. Its translation: CASSIVAGSLINQPQHF.

This chain's CDR3 is CASSPNRQANQPQHF. The CDR3 DNA reads TGTGCCAGCAGCCCCAATCGACAGGCAAATCAGCCCCAGCATTTT. The chain carries TRBV6-5 and TRBJ1-5; possibly TRBD1 for D (6 bases). The V and J ends lost 6 bases and 4 bases respectively, with 16 bases between them. Germline V CDR1 and CDR2: MNHEY, SVGAGI. The CDR3 runs 15 residues.

The genes are TRBV7-9 and TRBJ1-5, with D perhaps TRBD1 (5 bases). Germline V lookup: CDR1 SEHNR, CDR2 FQNEAQ (reference sequence). The CDR3 runs to 13 residues. With 4 bases removed from V and 5 bases from J, the gap between germline ends came to 9 bases. The CDR3: CASSWAGYQPQHF. CDR3 sequence (DNA): TGTGCCAGCAGCTGGGCAGGGTATCAGCCCCAGCATTTT.

This chain connects TRBV6-2 or TRBV6-3 to TRBJ2-1; TRBD2 matches at 11 bases. Germline values: CDR1 MNHEY, CDR2 SVGEGT. J was trimmed by 0 bases and V by 1 base; bases with no gene match: 11. This CDR3 comprises 20 residues. The CDR3 bases are TGTGCCAGCAGTTACTTGGGACTAGCGGTCTCCCCAAGCTCCTACAATGAGCAGTTCTTC. Protein product: CASSYLGLAVSPSSYNEQFF.

The chain carries TRBV3-1 (or the pseudogene TRBV3-2) and TRBJ2-2; 9 bases fit TRBD2. Per germline, CDR1 LGHDT and CDR2 YNNKEL (reference sequence). This CDR3 contains 16 residues. The trim removed 5 bases at V and 4 bases at J, leaving 8 bases unmatched. The CDR3 DNA follows: TGTGCCAGCAGCTGGGTAGCGGGAGAGGCCACCGGGGAGCTGTTTTTT. This translates into CASSWVAGEATGELFF.

V usage is TRBV14 and J usage is TRBJ1-3; 8 bases agree with TRBD1. CDR3 size: 18 residues. The V gene's germline CDR1 is SGHDN and CDR2 FVKESK. After removal of 0 bases from V and 1 base from J, the junction contained 8 bases not matched to a gene. CDR3 protein: CASSQEGSRQGSGNTIYF. The CDR3 nucleotides read TGTGCCAGCAGCCAAGAGGGGTCGCGACAGGGGTCTGGAAACACCATATATTTT.

The chain recombines TRBV5-1 with TRBJ1-2, with 7 bases matching TRBD1. After removal of 3 bases from V and 3 bases from J, the junction contained 2 bases not matched to a gene. The V gene's germline CDR1 is SGHRS and CDR2 YFSETQ. The CDR3 runs 13 residues. The CDR3 spells CASSSQGDYGYTF. CDR3 DNA: TGCGCCAGCAGCTCGCAGGGGGACTATGGCTACACCTTC. Full variable domain (rest looked up from reference TRBV5-1 and TRBJ1-2): KAGVTQTPRYLIKTRGQQVTLSCSPISGHRSVSWYQQTPGQGLQFLFEYFSETQRNKGNFPGRFSGRQFSNSRSEMNVSTLELGDSALYLCASSSQGDYGYTFGSGTRLTVV.

V gene TRBV7-2 combines with J gene TRBJ2-1; 10 bases align to TRBD2. Germline values: CDR1 SGHTA, CDR2 FQGNSA. V lost 3 bases, J lost 6 bases, and 11 bases stayed unmatched. This CDR3 region has 17 residues. CDR3 region: CASSLVSSGRAVNEQFF. The CDR3 nucleotides read TGTGCCAGCAGCTTGGTATCCAGCGGGAGGGCCGTCAATGAGCAGTTCTTC.

The chain employs TRBV15 and TRBJ1-2, with TRBD1 identical over 8 bases. J was trimmed by 2 bases and V by 6 bases; bases with no gene match: 2. Germline loops: CDR1 LNHNV, CDR2 YYDKDF (reference sequence). The CDR3 consists of 13 residues. This chain's CDR3 is CATRTGANYGYTF. CDR3 nucleotide sequence: TGTGCCACCAGGACAGGGGCCAACTATGGCTACACCTTC. Complete variable domain (other parts from reference TRBV15 and TRBJ1-2): DAMVIQNPRYQVTQFGKPVTLSCSQTLNHNVMYWYQQKSSQAPKLLFHYYDKDFNNEADTPDNFQSRRPNTSFCFLDIRSPGLGDTAMYLCATRTGANYGYTFGSGTRLTVV.

The chain couples TRBV9 to TRBJ2-3; D possibly corresponds to TRBD2 (6 bases). Germline V gene data show CDR1 as SGDLS and CDR2 as YYNGEE. Trimming pared 2 bases from V and 2 bases from J, leaving 15 bases between. This CDR3 contains 16 residues. The CDR3 nucleotides read TGTGCCAGCAGCGTGTGGTCGGGCGGGAACACAGATACGCAGTATTTT. It specifies CASSVWSGGNTDTQYF. Looking up the rest from reference TRBV9 and TRBJ2-3 gives the full variable domain: DSGVTQTPKHLITATGQRVTLRCSPRSGDLSVYWYQQSLDQGLQFLIQYYNGEERAKGNILERFSAQQFPDLHSELNLSSLELGDSALYFCASSVWSGGNTDTQYFGPGTRLTVL.

The genes are TRBV6-5 and TRBJ2-3; 7 bases are a match to TRBD2. Germline V gene sequence: CDR1 MNHEY, CDR2 SVGAGI. The CDR3 has 13 amino acids. The V and J ends lost 6 bases and 5 bases, in that order; junction bases with no gene match: 5. Here the CDR3 reads CASRGAGVDTQYF. The CDR3 DNA reads TGTGCCAGCAGGGGCGCGGGAGTAGATACGCAGTATTTT.

The chain employs TRBV3-1 (or the pseudogene TRBV3-2) and TRBJ1-1; maybe TRBD1 (5 bases). CDR1 and CDR2 from the germline V gene are LGHDT and YNNKEL (reference sequence). V lost 7 bases, J lost 1 base, and 13 bases lay in between. The CDR3 is made up of 14 amino acids. In DNA, the CDR3 is TGTGCCAGCATGAGGGAGGGGTCGAACACTGAAGCTTTCTTT. It translates to CASMREGSNTEAFF.

Note on this clone: This same CDR3 is encoded by further DNA sequences in the sample. The rearrangement uses TRBV4-3 and TRBJ1-5; D is possibly TRBD1 (5 bases). Germline values: CDR1 LGHNA, CDR2 YSLEER. Trimming removed 0 bases from V and 4 bases from J, with 7 bases in between. The CDR3 runs to 14 residues. CDR3 coding DNA: TGCGCCAGCAGCCAAGATAGGGGAAATCAGCCCCAGCATTTT. This sequence encodes CASSQDRGNQPQHF.

This clone was counted only a few times. The genes are TRBV9 and TRBJ2-7, with D possibly TRBD1 on 6 matching bases. CDR1 is SGDLS, CDR2 YYNGEE, per germline. V dropped 1 base and J dropped 7 bases, with 12 bases sitting between them. There are 13 residues in the CDR3. CDR3 sequence reads: CASSVMMDREQYF. CDR3 bases: TGTGCCAGCAGCGTAATGATGGACAGAGAGCAGTACTTC.